What follows are 30 T cell receptor beta chains derived from one specimen sequenced in a study of shared clonotypes between healthy human individuals. TCRdb's copy holds only in-frame clones and misses some; the assay was immunoSEQ multiplex PCR. The sample yields about 320,000 clones, 87% seen once. Sequencing was performed on memory CD8+ T cells sorted from blood. The subset denotes: CD45RO+ cells pooled with CCR7-negative TemRA cells. Receptors were obtained from a man aged 18 to 29 in good health.

In DNA form, the CDR3 reads TGTGCCAGCAACCAGGGGGCAAGCAATCAGCCCCAGCATTTT. The encoded protein is CASNQGASNQPQHF. The rearrangement joins TRBV27 to TRBJ1-5; 8 bases fit TRBD1. This CDR3 is 14 amino acids long. The ends lost 7 bases at V and 1 base at J; junction bases unmatched: 3. Germline assignment: CDR1 MNHEY and CDR2 SMNVEV (reference sequence).

J is TRBJ1-5 and V is TRBV27; weak D call: TRBD1 (6 bases). Trimming stripped 8 bases from V and 3 bases from J, with 11 bases between. Germline CDR1 is MNHEY and CDR2 is SMNVEV (reference sequence). There are 13 residues in the CDR3. The CDR3 DNA is TGTGCCAGCCGCACAGGGCTCAATCAGCCCCAGCATTTT. Its protein is CASRTGLNQPQHF.

The V and J genes are TRBV9 and TRBJ1-3, with TRBD1 as a possible D gene (5 bases). Germline V gives CDR1 SGDLS, CDR2 YYNGEE. The CDR3 is made up of 15 amino acids. The V end was cut by 0 bases, the J end by 3 bases, with 10 bases between. The CDR3 nucleotides are TGTGCCAGCAGCGTAGGGGGGAGCGATGGAAACACCATATATTTT. Its translation: CASSVGGSDGNTIYF.

The J gene is TRBJ2-7, the V gene TRBV4-1; D uncertain. This CDR3 contains 15 residues. Germline V gene sequence: CDR1 MGHRA, CDR2 YSYEKL. V lost 4 bases to trimming and J lost 2 bases, with 15 bases between them. The CDR3 region is CASSLRSSRTYEQYF. CDR3 DNA sequence: TGCGCCAGCAGCCTGAGATCTAGTAGGACCTACGAGCAGTACTTC.

The chain employs TRBV27 and TRBJ1-6; possible D gene TRBD1, 6 bases. V dropped 5 bases and J dropped 8 bases, with 13 bases sitting between them. The CDR3 sequence is 14 residues long. Germline CDR1 and CDR2: MNHEY and SMNVEV (reference sequence). CDR3 in DNA: TGTGCCAGCAGTAACAGGGTGCAGGATTCACCCCTCCACTTT. Amino acid sequence: CASSNRVQDSPLHF.

This chain connects TRBV11-2 to TRBJ2-1, with D possibly being TRBD1 or TRBD2 (5 bases each). The V gene lost 5 bases and the J gene lost 13 bases, with 21 bases spanning the gap. The CDR3 sequence is 14 residues long. Germline lookup yields CDR1 SGHAT and CDR2 FQNNGV. CDR3: CASSPAGLGTKQFF. CDR3 nucleotides: TGTGCCAGCAGCCCCGCCGGACTCGGGACCAAACAGTTCTTC.

This clone was observed a single time. The chain has TRBV11-2 and TRBJ1-2; D gene ambiguous. The CDR3 runs 16 residues. Per the germline V gene, CDR1 is SGHAT and CDR2 is FQNNGV. Trimming removed 5 bases from V and 4 bases from J, with 20 bases in between. CDR3 sequence: CASSAGVWARSYGYTF. CDR3 bases: TGTGCCAGCAGCGCCGGTGTGTGGGCCCGCTCCTATGGCTACACCTTC.

The J gene is TRBJ2-2, the V gene TRBV5-1; the D is unclear. V lost 3 bases and J lost 7, with 16 bases in between. Germline values: CDR1 SGHRS, CDR2 YFSETQ. The CDR3 is 15 residues long. The CDR3 DNA reads as TGCGCCAGCAGCTCCCTTGGGTATAGGCTCGGGGAGCTGTTTTTT. It specifies CASSSLGYRLGELFF.

This chain joins TRBV7-9 and TRBJ1-1, with D hard to call. This CDR3 is built from 15 residues. Germline V CDR1 and CDR2: SEHNR, FQNEAQ (reference sequence). The V and J ends lost 5 bases and 3 bases respectively, with 16 bases between them. Written as DNA, the CDR3 is TGTGCCAGCAGCCCTAGACTGGCCTCTGACACTGAAGCTTTCTTT. It codes for CASSPRLASDTEAFF.

This clone was seen once. This sequence joins TRBV7-8 and TRBJ2-7; 9 bases are shared with TRBD2. Unmatched junction bases numbered 7, after V lost 5 bases and J lost 5 bases. The CDR3 spans 14 residues. Per the germline V gene, CDR1 is SGHVS and CDR2 is FQNEAQ. The DNA of the CDR3 is TGTGCCAGCAGCAGTAGCGGGAGTTACCACGAGCAGTACTTC. This translates into CASSSSGSYHEQYF.

The chain is built from TRBV5-4 and TRBJ2-7; possible D gene TRBD2, 5 bases. The CDR3 extends over 12 amino acids. V lost 4 bases to trimming and J lost 3 bases, with 8 bases between them. Germline values: CDR1 SGHNT, CDR2 YYREEE (reference sequence). CDR3 in DNA: TGTGCCAGCAGCCCAGGAGGCTACGAGCAGTACTTC. This gives the protein CASSPGGYEQYF.

The chain employs TRBV11-2 and TRBJ2-4; D is perhaps TRBD2 (5 bases). The germline V gene encodes CDR1 SGHAT and CDR2 FQNNGV. Trimming took off 0 bases at V and 3 bases at J, with 18 bases between the two ends. CDR3 length: 18 residues. CDR3 amino acids: CASSLEEAAWLDKNIQYF. The DNA of the CDR3 is TGTGCCAGCAGCTTAGAGGAGGCCGCCTGGTTGGACAAAAACATTCAGTACTTC. Filled out from reference TRBV11-2 and TRBJ2-4, the complete variable domain reads EAGVAQSPRYKIIEKRQSVAFWCNPISGHATLYWYQQILGQGPKLLIQFQNNGVVDDSQLPKDRFSAERLKGVDSTLKIQPAKLEDSAVYLCASSLEEAAWLDKNIQYFGAGTRLSVL.

Concerning this clone: Additional DNA sequences in this sample encode the identical CDR3. This CDR3 reads CASSVVPSGAYEQYF. In nucleotides, the CDR3 is TGTGCCAGCAGCGTAGTCCCTAGCGGGGCCTACGAGCAGTACTTC. The chain uses TRBV9 and TRBJ2-7, with TRBD2 identical over 9 bases. Germline V gene data show CDR1 as SGDLS and CDR2 as YYNGEE. This CDR3 spans 15 amino acids. The V and J ends lost 0 bases and 2 bases, in that order; junction bases with no gene match: 3.

The genes are TRBV4-1 and TRBJ1-2, with D tentatively TRBD1 (6 bases). CDR1 MGHRA and CDR2 YSYEKL come from the germline V gene. Trimming removed 7 bases at V and 0 bases at J, with 15 bases between. This CDR3 is 15 amino acids long. CDR3 in DNA: TGCGCCAGCACCTGGGACACGAAACCTAACTATGGCTACACCTTC. As protein: CASTWDTKPNYGYTF.

The chain employs TRBV30 and TRBJ2-7; D not certain. Germline CDR1 GTSNPN, CDR2 SVGIG (reference sequence). V lost 3 bases, J lost 3 bases, and 9 bases lay in between. The CDR3 is made up of 12 amino acids. CDR3 DNA: TGTGCCTGGAGGCAGTCTCTCTACGAGCAGTACTTC. Its translation: CAWRQSLYEQYF.

The chain links TRBV7-8 to TRBJ2-3; 10 nucleotides match TRBD2. V gave up 3 bases and J gave up 4 bases; unmatched junction bases: 7. Germline V lookup: CDR1 SGHVS, CDR2 FQNEAQ. The CDR3 is made up of 16 amino acids. CDR3 sequence reads: CASSFPLSGGADTQYF. Written as DNA, the CDR3 is TGTGCCAGCAGCTTCCCGCTAAGCGGGGGGGCAGATACGCAGTATTTT.

In DNA, the CDR3 is TGTGCCACCAGCAGAGATCTCGGGGGGTACTATAATTCACCCCTCCACTTT. It specifies CATSRDLGGYYNSPLHF. The genes are TRBV15 and TRBJ1-6, with D perhaps matching TRBD1 (5 bases). V lost 0 bases to trimming and J lost 3 bases, with 12 bases between them. Germline CDR1 is LNHNV and CDR2 is YYDKDF (reference sequence). CDR3 length: 17 amino acids.

J is TRBJ1-5 and V is TRBV2; 8 bases are shared with TRBD1. The junction had 23 bases not matched to a gene; V was cut back by 4 bases and J by 0 bases. Per germline, CDR1 SNHLY and CDR2 FYNNEI. This CDR3 comprises 22 residues. CDR3 protein: CASSGYRTGINLVGYSNQPQHF. The CDR3 DNA follows: TGTGCCAGCAGTGGGTACCGGACAGGGATCAATTTGGTTGGGTATAGCAATCAGCCCCAGCATTTT.

This clone was found a few times. This chain connects TRBV7-8 to TRBJ1-2; TRBD1 matches at 7 bases. From germline, CDR1 is SGHVS and CDR2 FQNEAQ. V lost 5 bases, J lost 1 base, and 13 bases stayed unmatched. The CDR3 is made up of 17 amino acids. CDR3: CASSAMYGTDNNYGYTF. The CDR3 nucleotides are TGTGCCAGCAGCGCTATGTACGGGACAGACAATAACTATGGCTACACCTTC.

The table lists this clone with a count of one. The gene calls are TRBV10-3 and TRBJ1-1; perhaps TRBD1 as D (5 bases). Trimming took off 3 bases at V and 4 bases at J, with 15 bases between the two ends. CDR1 ENHRY and CDR2 SYGVKD come from the germline V gene. This CDR3 region has 15 residues. The CDR3 here is CAISDSQGGITEAFF. The CDR3 DNA sequence: TGTGCCATCAGTGACAGTCAGGGCGGAATCACTGAAGCTTTCTTT.

This chain uses TRBV7-6 with TRBJ2-7, with D maybe TRBD2 (5 bases). Trimming cost V 1 base and J 7 bases, with 8 bases left between them. CDR1 is SGHVS and CDR2 is FNYEAQ in the germline V gene. This CDR3 contains 12 residues. CDR3 coding DNA: TGTGCCAGCAGCTTAGACCCGGGGGAGCAGTACTTC. It yields the protein CASSLDPGEQYF.

In regard to this clone: Other DNA sequences in the sample encode the same CDR3. The chain recombines TRBV4-1 with TRBJ2-7; D remains unclear. Germline V gene data show CDR1 as MGHRA and CDR2 as YSYEKL. Trimming cost V 0 bases and J 3 bases, with 6 bases left between them. The CDR3 runs to 13 residues. This CDR3 is CASSQDLGYEQYF. CDR3 nucleotide sequence: TGCGCCAGCAGCCAAGATTTGGGCTACGAGCAGTACTTC.

V gene TRBV4-2 combines with J gene TRBJ2-7; 10 nucleotides agree with TRBD1. The CDR3 is 16 residues long. V shed 0 bases and J 2 bases; nucleotides not matched to a gene: 4. Germline V gives CDR1 LGHNA, CDR2 YNFKEQ. In nucleotides, the CDR3 is TGTGCCAGCAGCCAAGATAGGGACAGGGGTCCCTACGAGCAGTACTTC. Its translation is CASSQDRDRGPYEQYF.

This clone was detected only a few times. Here the CDR3 DNA reads TGTGCCAGCAGTTACAATCAGGGCGGGAGAACAGATACGCAGTATTTT. Its translation: CASSYNQGGRTDTQYF. The rearrangement uses TRBV6-5 and TRBJ2-3; 7 bases align to TRBD2. Germline CDR1 is MNHEY and CDR2 is SVGAGI. V dropped 2 bases and J dropped 3; count of bases not matched to a gene: 8. There are 16 residues in the CDR3.

Notes on this clone: A read error may account for a junction end that differs from germline. The chain combines TRBV7-7 with TRBJ2-3; the match to TRBD2 covers 7 bases. Looked up from germline, CDR1 is SSHAT and CDR2 is FNYEAQ (reference sequence). The CDR3 spans 15 residues. CDR3 bases: TGTGCTAGCAGAGGCGGCGGGGGTCACCCAGATACGCAGTATTTT. Translation: CASRGGGGHPDTQYF.

The rearrangement links TRBV28 to TRBJ1-1; D remains ambiguous. Germline CDR1 MDHEN, CDR2 SYDVKM. This CDR3 spans 14 amino acids. The ends were cut back, 7 bases at V and 4 bases at J, with 16 bases in the middle. CDR3 DNA: TGTGCCAGCATCGGGGTCGCGGAAAGCACTGAAGCTTTCTTT. This translates into CASIGVAESTEAFF. Variable domain in full (rest from reference TRBV28 and TRBJ1-1): DVKVTQSSRYLVKRTGEKVFLECVQDMDHENMFWYRQDPGLGLRLIYFSYDVKMKEKGDIPEGYSVSREKKERFSLILESASTNQTSMYLCASIGVAESTEAFFGQGTRLTVV.

The rearrangement joins TRBV9 to TRBJ2-1, with D perhaps assigned TRBD1 or TRBD2 (6 bases each). Germline V lookup: CDR1 SGDLS, CDR2 YYNGEE. This CDR3 is 15 amino acids long. The germline V and J ends were trimmed by 0 bases and 3 bases, with 10 bases remaining between them. The CDR3, as DNA: TGTGCCAGCAGCGTAGCGGGGGCGTACTACAATGAGCAGTTCTTC. Translated: CASSVAGAYYNEQFF.

V usage is TRBV7-9 and J usage is TRBJ2-1, with 7 bases fitting TRBD2. Trimming cost V 10 bases and J 4 bases; bases outside gene matches: 10. The CDR3 spans 14 residues. Germline V lookup: CDR1 SEHNR, CDR2 FQNEAQ (reference sequence). The CDR3 here is CANAYLAEYNEQFF. The CDR3 DNA reads TGTGCCAACGCATATCTAGCGGAATACAATGAGCAGTTCTTC.

The CDR3 sequence is CASSQETGVHGNTIYF. CDR3 bases: TGCGCCAGCAGCCAAGAAACAGGGGTTCATGGAAACACCATATATTTT. The rearrangement joins TRBV4-1 to TRBJ1-3; 7 bases align to TRBD1. This CDR3 region has 16 residues. With 0 bases clipped from V and 3 bases from J, the junction kept 5 bases outside the gene matches. Germline V gene data show CDR1 as MGHRA and CDR2 as YSYEKL.

The V gene is TRBV2, the J gene TRBJ1-2; D ambiguous. This CDR3 has 12 residues. The ends were cut back, 5 bases at V and 1 base at J, with 5 bases in the middle. Germline V gene sequence: CDR1 SNHLY, CDR2 FYNNEI. CDR3 loop: CASSSVNYGYTF. CDR3 DNA: TGTGCCAGCAGTTCCGTTAACTATGGCTACACCTTC.